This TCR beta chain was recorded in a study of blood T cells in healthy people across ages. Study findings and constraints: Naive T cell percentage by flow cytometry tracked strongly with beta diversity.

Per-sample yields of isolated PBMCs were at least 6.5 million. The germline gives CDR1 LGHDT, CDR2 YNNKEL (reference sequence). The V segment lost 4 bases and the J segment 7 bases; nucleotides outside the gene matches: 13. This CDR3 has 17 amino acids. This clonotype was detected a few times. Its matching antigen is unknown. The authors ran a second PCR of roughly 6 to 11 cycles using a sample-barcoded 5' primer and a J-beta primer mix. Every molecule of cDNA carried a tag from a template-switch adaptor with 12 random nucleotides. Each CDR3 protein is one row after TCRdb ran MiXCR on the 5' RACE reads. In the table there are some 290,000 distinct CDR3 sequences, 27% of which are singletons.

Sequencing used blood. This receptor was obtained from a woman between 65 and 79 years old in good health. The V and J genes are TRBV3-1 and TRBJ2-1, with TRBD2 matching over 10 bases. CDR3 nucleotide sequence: TGTGCCAGCAGCCCGATCCTGAGGCTAGCGGGAGCGAATGAGCAGTTCTTC. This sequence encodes CASSPILRLAGANEQFF.